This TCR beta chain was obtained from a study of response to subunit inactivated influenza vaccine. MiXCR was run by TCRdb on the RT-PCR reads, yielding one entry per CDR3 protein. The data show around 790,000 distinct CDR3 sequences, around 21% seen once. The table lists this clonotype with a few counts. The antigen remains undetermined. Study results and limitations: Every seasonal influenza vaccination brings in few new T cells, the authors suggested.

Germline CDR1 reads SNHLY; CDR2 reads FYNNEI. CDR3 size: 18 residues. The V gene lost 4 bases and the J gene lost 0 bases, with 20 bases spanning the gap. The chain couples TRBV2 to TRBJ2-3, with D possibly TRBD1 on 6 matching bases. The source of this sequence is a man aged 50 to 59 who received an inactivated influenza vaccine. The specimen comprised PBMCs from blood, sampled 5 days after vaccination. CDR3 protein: CASSGGLQARGSTDTQYF. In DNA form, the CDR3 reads TGTGCCAGCAGTGGGGGTCTACAGGCGAGGGGGAGCACAGATACGCAGTATTTT.